This T cell receptor (beta chain) was found in a study of cytomegalovirus exposure and HLA in healthy donors. Whole-study results and caveats: A previous analysis found most TCR beta V segments productive roughly 87% or roughly 30% of the time. Versus the roughly 640-donor mean, an Asian-associated ancestry cluster reportedly showed fewer N-insertions in a later analysis.

Germline V lookup: CDR1 MNHEY, CDR2 SVGAGI. Trimming stripped 2 bases from V and 2 bases from J, with 11 bases between. CDR3 size: 15 residues. PCR primers comprised 60 Vbeta and 13 Jbeta primers. This table comes from immunoSEQ multiplex PCR, and its TCRdb copy is limited to in-frame clones, with some not included. The table includes roughly 150,000 clones, roughly 70% detected once. This clone was seen just once. Its target is not known. Specimen: PBMCs. The V call is TRBV6-5, the J call TRBJ2-3, with D maybe TRBD1 (6 bases). This clonotype was sampled from a woman aged 45-65 years in good health and CMV-seropositive. The CDR3 region has the DNA TGTGCCAGCAGTTACAGGGGGTCATACACAGATACGCAGTATTTT. Translating it yields CASSYRGSYTDTQYF.